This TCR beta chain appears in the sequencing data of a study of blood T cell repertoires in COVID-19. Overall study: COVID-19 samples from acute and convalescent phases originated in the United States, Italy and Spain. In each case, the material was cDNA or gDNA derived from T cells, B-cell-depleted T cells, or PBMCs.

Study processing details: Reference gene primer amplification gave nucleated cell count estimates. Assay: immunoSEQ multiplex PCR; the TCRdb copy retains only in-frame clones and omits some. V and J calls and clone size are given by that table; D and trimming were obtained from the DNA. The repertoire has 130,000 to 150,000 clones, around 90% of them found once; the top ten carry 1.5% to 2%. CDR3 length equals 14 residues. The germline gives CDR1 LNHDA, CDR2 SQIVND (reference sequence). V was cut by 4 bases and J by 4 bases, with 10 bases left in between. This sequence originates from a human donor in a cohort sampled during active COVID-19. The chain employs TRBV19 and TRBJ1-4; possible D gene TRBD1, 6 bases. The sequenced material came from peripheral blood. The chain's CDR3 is CASSTGQLNEKLFF. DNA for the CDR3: TGTGCCAGTAGTACAGGACAGCTTAATGAAAAACTGTTTTTT.